This is a list of T cell receptor beta chains from one sample in a study of OX40 agonist ivuxolimab in advanced cancers. Data came from immunoSEQ multiplex PCR; TCRdb stores just in-frame clones and leaves some out. The data show about 53,000 clones, around 90% seen once. This material consisted of CD4+ or CD8+ T cells sorted from blood, taken in a trial of the OX40 agonist ivuxolimab. These receptors all stem from an adult with an advanced solid tumor such as melanoma, head and neck, liver or kidney cancer. CDR3s include the opening cysteine and the closing phenylalanine or tryptophan. The D gene is left open where the match is weak. A row's size may be missing; if present it is once, few, many or a size class.

V gene	D gene	J gene	clone size	CDR3 DNA	CDR3 protein
TRBV5-8	TRBD1	TRBJ1-3	NA	TGTGCCAGCAGCTTTTATATAGGTTCGGGACAGATCTCAGGAAACACCATATATTTT	CASSFYIGSGQISGNTIYF
TRBV9	NA	TRBJ1-6	NA	TGTGCCAGCAGCCCTTCGGGAGGGGGTCTTTATTCACCCCTCCACTTT	CASSPSGGGLYSPLHF
TRBV27	NA	TRBJ1-1	NA	TGTGCCAGCAGTCCAGGGACATGGAACACTGAAGCTTTCTTT	CASSPGTWNTEAFF
TRBV2	NA	TRBJ1-1	NA	TGTGCCAGCAGTGAAGGAACCTCGGGCACTGAAGCTTTCTTT	CASSEGTSGTEAFF
TRBV28	NA	TRBJ1-5	NA	TGTGCCAGCAGTTCTACGCAGGGTTATAGCAATCAGCCCCAGCATTTT	CASSSTQGYSNQPQHF
TRBV5-3	TRBD1	TRBJ1-2	once	TGTGCCAGAAGAGCGACAGGGGTTAACTATGGCTACACCTTC	CARRATGVNYGYTF
TRBV27	NA	TRBJ2-2	NA	TGTGCCAGCAGTTCCAACACCGGGGAGCTGTTTTTT	CASSSNTGELFF
TRBV7-9	TRBD1	TRBJ1-2	NA	TGTGCCAGCAGCTTAGAGGGGGCGGACGACTATGGCTACACCTTC	CASSLEGADDYGYTF
TRBV7-2	TRBD2	TRBJ2-1	once	TGTGCCAGCAGCTTAGTAGCGGGAGGTTACAATGAGCAGTTCTTC	CASSLVAGGYNEQFF
TRBV10-3	NA	TRBJ2-2	once	TGTGCCATCGGGCGGGACGGTAACACCGGGGAGCTGTTTTTT	CAIGRDGNTGELFF
TRBV5-1	NA	TRBJ2-5	NA	TGCGCCAGCAGGGCCTTGGTTCCAGAGACCCAGTACTTC	CASRALVPETQYF
TRBV11-2	TRBD2	TRBJ2-3	NA	TGTGCCAGCAGCCCTCCCACTAGCGGGGCAATCAGATATACGCAGTATTTT	CASSPPTSGAIRYTQYF
TRBV7-9	NA	TRBJ2-3	once	TGTGCCAGCAGTTCCGAGGAAGGGCAGTATTTT	CASSSEEGQYF
TRBV7-3	NA	TRBJ2-3	NA	TGTGCCAGCAGTCTAACGGGGGCTGGAGATACGCAGTATTTT	CASSLTGAGDTQYF
TRBV19	NA	TRBJ1-1	NA	TGTGCCAGTAGTGAGGGGATTCAGGCTTTCTTT	CASSEGIQAFF
TRBV5-5	NA	TRBJ2-2	NA	TGTGCCAGCAGCTTGGTGGAGGCCAGACGCCTTAACACCGGGGAGCTGTTTTTT	CASSLVEARRLNTGELFF
TRBV28	NA	TRBJ1-4	NA	TGTGCCAGCAGTTTATTTGGGGTCGGAACTAATGAAAAACTGTTTTTT	CASSLFGVGTNEKLFF
TRBV7-9	TRBD1	TRBJ2-6	NA	TGTGCCAGCAGCGCGACAGGGGCTGGGGCCAACGTCCTGACTTTC	CASSATGAGANVLTF
TRBV29-1	TRBD1	TRBJ1-2	NA	TGCAGCGGAAAGACAGGGGGAAACTATGGCTACACCTTC	CSGKTGGNYGYTF
TRBV28	NA	TRBJ2-2	NA	TGTGCCAGCAGTTTTTCTTACGCCGGGGAGCTGTTTTTT	CASSFSYAGELFF
TRBV28	NA	TRBJ1-5	NA	TGTGCCAGCAGTTTACGGGCAGGGTTGAATCAGCCCCAGCATTTT	CASSLRAGLNQPQHF
TRBV4-1	TRBD2	TRBJ2-1	medium-sized	TGCGCCAGCAGCCGAGACCAAGCGGGAGAAATTGAGCAGTTCTTC	CASSRDQAGEIEQFF
TRBV28	NA	TRBJ2-1	NA	TGTGCCAGCAGCTTCCTAGTGGGGGAATACTCCTACAATGAGCAGTTCTTC	CASSFLVGEYSYNEQFF
TRBV13	NA	TRBJ1-1	NA	TGTGCCAGCAGCTCCAGGGACTCGAACACTGAAGCTTTCTTT	CASSSRDSNTEAFF
TRBV18	NA	TRBJ1-5	NA	TGTGCCAGCTCAATTTCCCCGGATAGCAATCAGCCCCAGCATTTT	CASSISPDSNQPQHF
TRBV2	TRBD2	TRBJ2-1	NA	TGTGCCAGCAGGGCAGCGGGAAGCTCCTACAATGAGCAGTTCTTC	CASRAAGSSYNEQFF
TRBV27	NA	TRBJ1-5	medium-sized	TGTGCCAGCACCCCTGGGGGGGCCAGCCCCAATCAGCCCCAGCATTTT	CASTPGGASPNQPQHF
TRBV27	TRBD2	TRBJ2-3	NA	TGTGCCAGCAGTTCTGGTGGGGGGGAGTTAGATACGCAGTATTTT	CASSSGGGELDTQYF
TRBV5-4	TRBD2	TRBJ2-1	NA	TGTGCCAGCAGCTTGGTTGGTAGCGGGAGTGAGCAGTTCTTC	CASSLVGSGSEQFF
TRBV27	NA	TRBJ1-5	NA	TGTGCCAGCAGTTCAGGGAATCAGCCCCAGCATTTT	CASSSGNQPQHF
TRBV7-3	NA	TRBJ1-3	NA	TGTGCCAGCAGCCCGACGAAGGACGGATACTCTGGAAACACCATATATTTT	CASSPTKDGYSGNTIYF
TRBV20-1	NA	TRBJ2-7	NA	TGCAGTGCTACGGAGCTTCTCGAGCAGTACTTC	CSATELLEQYF
TRBV7-9	NA	TRBJ2-7	NA	TGTGCCAGCAGCCCGGGACTTACCTACGAGCAGTACTTC	CASSPGLTYEQYF
TRBV11-1	TRBD2	TRBJ2-3	NA	TGTGCCAGCAGCCCCGGGACTAGCTACTGGGGCACAGATACGCAGTATTTT	CASSPGTSYWGTDTQYF
TRBV13	NA	TRBJ1-3	NA	TGTGCCAGCAGCCTGCTCGAGTTAGCAGGAAACACCATATATTTT	CASSLLELAGNTIYF
TRBV29-1	NA	TRBJ1-2	few	TGCAGCGCTATCCGCGCAGGGGCCGACTATGGCTACACCTTC	CSAIRAGADYGYTF
TRBV19	TRBD1	TRBJ1-2	few	TGTGCCACCGACGGGACAGGGAGCTACACCTTC	CATDGTGSYTF
TRBV6-5	NA	TRBJ1-1	NA	TGTGCCAGCAGTTACGGGGAATGGATCACTGAAGCTTTCTTT	CASSYGEWITEAFF
TRBV6-1	TRBD1	TRBJ2-7	NA	TGCGGATGCAGACAGGGTTACTACGAGCAGTACTTC	CGCRQGYYEQYF
TRBV13	TRBD2	TRBJ2-7	many	TGTGCCAGCAGCTCGCCCCGGACTAGCGGGAGGAAGCAGTACTTC	CASSSPRTSGRKQYF
TRBV7-9	NA	TRBJ2-1	NA	TGTGCCAGCAGCCCCCGACAAATGGGGCCCCCCCCCTACAATGAGCAGTTCTTC	CASSPRQMGPPPYNEQFF
TRBV15	NA	TRBJ2-1	once	TGTGCCACCAGTTGGGATGCACGGTATGAGCAGTTCTTC	CATSWDARYEQFF